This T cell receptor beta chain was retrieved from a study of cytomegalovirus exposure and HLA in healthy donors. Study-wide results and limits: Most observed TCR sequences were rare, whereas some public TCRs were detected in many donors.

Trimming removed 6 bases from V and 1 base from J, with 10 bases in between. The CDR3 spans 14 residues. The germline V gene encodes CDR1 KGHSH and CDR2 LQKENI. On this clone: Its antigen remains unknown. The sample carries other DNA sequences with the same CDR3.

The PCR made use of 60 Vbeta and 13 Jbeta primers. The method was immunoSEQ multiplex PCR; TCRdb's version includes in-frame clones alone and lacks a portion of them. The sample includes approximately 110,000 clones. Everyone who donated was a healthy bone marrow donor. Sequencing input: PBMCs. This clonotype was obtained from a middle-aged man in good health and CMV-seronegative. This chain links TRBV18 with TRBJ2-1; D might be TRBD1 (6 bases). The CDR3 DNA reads TGTGCCAGCTCCCCCGGGACATCCTACAATGAGCAGTTCTTC. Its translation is CASSPGTSYNEQFF.